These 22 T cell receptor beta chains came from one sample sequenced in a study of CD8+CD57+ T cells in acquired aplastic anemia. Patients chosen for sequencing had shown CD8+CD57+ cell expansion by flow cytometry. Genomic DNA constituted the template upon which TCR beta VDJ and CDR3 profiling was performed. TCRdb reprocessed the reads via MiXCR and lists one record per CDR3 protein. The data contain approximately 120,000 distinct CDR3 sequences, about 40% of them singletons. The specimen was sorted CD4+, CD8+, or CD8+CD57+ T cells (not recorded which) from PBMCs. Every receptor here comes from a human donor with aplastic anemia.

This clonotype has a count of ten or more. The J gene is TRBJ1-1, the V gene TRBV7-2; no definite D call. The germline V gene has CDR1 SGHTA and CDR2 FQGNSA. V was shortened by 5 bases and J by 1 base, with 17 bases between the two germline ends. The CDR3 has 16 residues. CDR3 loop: CASSLTPRRANTEAFF. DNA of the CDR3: TGTGCCAGCAGCCTGACCCCAAGAAGGGCGAACACTGAAGCTTTCTTT. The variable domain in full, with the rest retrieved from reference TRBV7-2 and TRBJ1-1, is GAGVSQSPSNKVTEKGKDVELRCDPISGHTALYWYRQSLGQGLEFLIYFQGNSAPDKSGLPSDRFSAERTGGSVSTLTIQRTQQEDSAVYLCASSLTPRRANTEAFFGQGTRLTVV.

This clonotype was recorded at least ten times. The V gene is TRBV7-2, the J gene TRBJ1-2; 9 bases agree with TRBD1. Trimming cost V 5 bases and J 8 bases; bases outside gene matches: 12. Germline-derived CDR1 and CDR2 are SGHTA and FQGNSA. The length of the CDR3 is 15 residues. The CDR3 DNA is TGTGCCAGCAGCGAACGACAGGGGGGAGTAAGGGGCTACACCTTC. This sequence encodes CASSERQGGVRGYTF. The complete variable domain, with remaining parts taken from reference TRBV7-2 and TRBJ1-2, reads GAGVSQSPSNKVTEKGKDVELRCDPISGHTALYWYRQSLGQGLEFLIYFQGNSAPDKSGLPSDRFSAERTGGSVSTLTIQRTQQEDSAVYLCASSERQGGVRGYTFGSGTRLTVV.

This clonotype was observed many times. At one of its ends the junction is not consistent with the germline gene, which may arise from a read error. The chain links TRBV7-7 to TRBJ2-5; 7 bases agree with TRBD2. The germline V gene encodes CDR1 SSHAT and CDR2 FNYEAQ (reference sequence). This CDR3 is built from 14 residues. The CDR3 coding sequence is TGTGCTAGCAGCTGGTCGGGGGAGGGAGAGACCCAGTACTTC. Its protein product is CASSWSGEGETQYF.

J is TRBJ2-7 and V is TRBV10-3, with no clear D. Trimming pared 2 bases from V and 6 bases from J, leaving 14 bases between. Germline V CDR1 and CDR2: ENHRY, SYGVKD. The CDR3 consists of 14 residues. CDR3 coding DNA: TGTGCCATCAGTGAGCCCTACACCCCGACCGAGCAGTACTTC. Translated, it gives CAISEPYTPTEQYF.

The CDR3 loop reads CASKGVGYEQYF. The CDR3 region has the DNA TGTGCCAGTAAGGGGGTTGGCTACGAGCAGTACTTC. V usage is TRBV19 and J usage is TRBJ2-7; tentatively, D is TRBD1 (6 bases). Between the trimmed V and J ends, which lost 7 bases and 3 bases, there was a span of 10 bases. This CDR3 comprises 12 residues. CDR1 is LNHDA, CDR2 SQIVND, per germline (reference sequence).

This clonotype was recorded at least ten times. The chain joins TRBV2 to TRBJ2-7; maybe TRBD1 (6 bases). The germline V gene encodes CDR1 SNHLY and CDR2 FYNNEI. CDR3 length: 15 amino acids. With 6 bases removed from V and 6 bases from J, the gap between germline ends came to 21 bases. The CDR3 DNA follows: TGTGCCAGCAGCCAACAGGGTACAGGAGGAGGCGAGCAGTACGTC. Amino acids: CASSQQGTGGGEQYV.

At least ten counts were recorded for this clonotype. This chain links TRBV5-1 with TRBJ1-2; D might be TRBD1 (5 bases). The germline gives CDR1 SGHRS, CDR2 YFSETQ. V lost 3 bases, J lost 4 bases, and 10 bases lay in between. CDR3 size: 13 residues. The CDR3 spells CASSYDSPYGYTF. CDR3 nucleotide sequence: TGCGCCAGCAGCTATGACAGTCCCTATGGCTACACCTTC.

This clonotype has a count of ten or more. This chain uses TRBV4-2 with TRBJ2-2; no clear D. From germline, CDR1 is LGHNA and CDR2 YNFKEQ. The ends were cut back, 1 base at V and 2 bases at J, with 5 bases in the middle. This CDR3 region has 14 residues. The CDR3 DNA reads TGTGCCAGCAGCCAAGGAGATAACACCGGGGAGCTGTTTTTT. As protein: CASSQGDNTGELFF.

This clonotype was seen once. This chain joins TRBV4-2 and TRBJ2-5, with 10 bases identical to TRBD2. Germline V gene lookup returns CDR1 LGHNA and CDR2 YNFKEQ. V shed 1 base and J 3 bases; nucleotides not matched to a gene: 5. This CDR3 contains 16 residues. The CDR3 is CASSQVGLAGEETQYF. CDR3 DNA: TGTGCCAGCAGCCAAGTAGGGCTAGCGGGGGAAGAGACCCAGTACTTC.

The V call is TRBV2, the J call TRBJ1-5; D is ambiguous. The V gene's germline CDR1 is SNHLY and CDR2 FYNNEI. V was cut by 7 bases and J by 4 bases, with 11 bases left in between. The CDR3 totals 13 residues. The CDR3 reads CASIYSLNQPQHF. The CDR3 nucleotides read TGTGCCAGCATATACAGCCTTAATCAGCCCCAGCATTTT.

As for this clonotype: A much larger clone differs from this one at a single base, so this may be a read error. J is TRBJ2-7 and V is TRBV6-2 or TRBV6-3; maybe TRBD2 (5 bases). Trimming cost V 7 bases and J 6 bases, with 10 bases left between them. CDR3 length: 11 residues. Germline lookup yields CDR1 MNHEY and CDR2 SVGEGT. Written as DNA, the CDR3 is TGTGCCAGCATGAGGGCCTGCGAGCAGTACTTC. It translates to CASMRACEQYF.

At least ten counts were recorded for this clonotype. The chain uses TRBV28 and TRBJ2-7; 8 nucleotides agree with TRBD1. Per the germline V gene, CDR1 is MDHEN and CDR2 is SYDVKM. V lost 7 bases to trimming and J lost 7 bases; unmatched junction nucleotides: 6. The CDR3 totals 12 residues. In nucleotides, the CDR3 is TGTGCCAGCAACCCAACAGGGGGAGAGCAGTACTTC. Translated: CASNPTGGEQYF.

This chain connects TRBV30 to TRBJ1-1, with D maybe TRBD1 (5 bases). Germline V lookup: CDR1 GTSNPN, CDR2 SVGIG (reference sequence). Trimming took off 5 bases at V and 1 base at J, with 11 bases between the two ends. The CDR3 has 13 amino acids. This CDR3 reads CAWGGRGNTEAFF. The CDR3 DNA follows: TGTGCCTGGGGAGGGAGGGGGAACACTGAAGCTTTCTTT.

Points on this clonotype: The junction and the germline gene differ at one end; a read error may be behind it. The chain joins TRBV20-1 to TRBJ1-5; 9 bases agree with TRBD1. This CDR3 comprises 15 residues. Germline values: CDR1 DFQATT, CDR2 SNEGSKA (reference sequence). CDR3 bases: TGCAATGCTAGAGACGGACAGGGGTGGTATCAGCCCCAGCATTTT. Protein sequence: CNARDGQGWYQPQHF.

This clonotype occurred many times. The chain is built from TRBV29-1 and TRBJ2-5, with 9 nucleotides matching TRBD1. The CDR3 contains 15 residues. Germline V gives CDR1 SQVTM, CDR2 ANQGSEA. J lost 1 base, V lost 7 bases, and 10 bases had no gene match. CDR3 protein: CSAPTGTGRQETQYF. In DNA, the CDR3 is TGCAGCGCACCCACCGGGACAGGGCGCCAAGAGACCCAGTACTTC. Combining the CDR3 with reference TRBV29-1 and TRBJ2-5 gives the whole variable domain SAVISQKPSRDICQRGTSLTIQCQVDSQVTMMFWYRQQPGQSLTLIATANQGSEATYESGFVIDKFPISRPNLTFSTLTVSNMSPEDSSIYLCSAPTGTGRQETQYFGPGTRLLVL.

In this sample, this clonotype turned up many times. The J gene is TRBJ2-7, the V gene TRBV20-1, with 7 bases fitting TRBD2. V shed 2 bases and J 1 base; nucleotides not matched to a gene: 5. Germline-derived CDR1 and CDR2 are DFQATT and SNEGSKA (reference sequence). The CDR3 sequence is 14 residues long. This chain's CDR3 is CSARTSVPSYEQYF. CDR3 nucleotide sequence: TGCAGTGCTAGAACTAGCGTTCCATCCTACGAGCAGTACTTC.

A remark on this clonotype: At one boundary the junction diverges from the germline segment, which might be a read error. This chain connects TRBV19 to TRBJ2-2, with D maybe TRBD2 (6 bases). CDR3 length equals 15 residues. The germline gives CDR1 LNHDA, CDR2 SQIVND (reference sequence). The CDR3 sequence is CVSSPTGFRGGELVF. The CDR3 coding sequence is TGTGTCAGTAGTCCGACCGGGTTCCGAGGCGGGGAGCTGGTTTTT.

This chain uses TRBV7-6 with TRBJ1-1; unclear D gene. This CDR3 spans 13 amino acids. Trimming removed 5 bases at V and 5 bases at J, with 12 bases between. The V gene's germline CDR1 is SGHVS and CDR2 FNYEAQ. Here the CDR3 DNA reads TGTGCCAGCAGCCAAGAGAGTGGAACTGAAGCTTTCTTT. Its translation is CASSQESGTEAFF.

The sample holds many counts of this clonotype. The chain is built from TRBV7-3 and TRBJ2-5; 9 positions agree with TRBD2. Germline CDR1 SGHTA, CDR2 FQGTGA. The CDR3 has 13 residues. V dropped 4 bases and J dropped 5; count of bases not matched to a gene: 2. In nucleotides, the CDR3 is TGTGCCAGCAGCTCTAGCGGGGTTGAGACCCAGTACTTC. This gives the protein CASSSSGVETQYF.

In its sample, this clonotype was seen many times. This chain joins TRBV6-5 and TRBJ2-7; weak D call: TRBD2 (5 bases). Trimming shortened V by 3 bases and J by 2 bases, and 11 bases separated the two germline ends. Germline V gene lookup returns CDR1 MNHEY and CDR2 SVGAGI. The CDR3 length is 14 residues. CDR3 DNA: TGTGCCAGCAGTTATGGTGGGAGAGCCTACGAGCAGTACTTC. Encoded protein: CASSYGGRAYEQYF.

The CDR3 region is CAIRDRAGSREAFF. The CDR3 DNA reads TGTGCCATCAGAGACAGGGCGGGGTCCCGAGAAGCTTTCTTT. The chain links TRBV10-3 to TRBJ1-1, with 7 nucleotides matching TRBD1. Per germline, CDR1 ENHRY and CDR2 SYGVKD. V gave up 6 bases and J gave up 8 bases; unmatched junction bases: 12. The CDR3 contains 14 residues.

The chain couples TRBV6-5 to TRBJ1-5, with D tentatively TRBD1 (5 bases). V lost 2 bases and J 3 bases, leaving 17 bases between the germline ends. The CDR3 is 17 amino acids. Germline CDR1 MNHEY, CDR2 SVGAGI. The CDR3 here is CASSYPPQGKSNQPQHF. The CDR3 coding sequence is TGTGCCAGCAGTTACCCTCCGCAGGGTAAATCCAATCAGCCCCAGCATTTT.